The clone carrying this TCR beta chain rates as medium-sized. This sample is part of a study of HIV-infected children after antiretroviral therapy interruption. Study overall: Median age was around 10 years (interruption) and around 8 years (continuous). EBV and CMV exposure was recorded in most children.

RNA-based 3' RACE libraries used unique molecular identifiers. TCRdb processed the 3' RACE reads anew with MiXCR; each CDR3 protein has one entry. The table records over 7,000 distinct CDR3 sequences, roughly 15% of them present only once. With 3 bases clipped from V and 7 bases from J, the junction kept 5 bases outside the gene matches. Germline V gene data show CDR1 as KGHSH and CDR2 as LQKENI. This CDR3 has 15 residues. Described treatment: PENTA 11 planned treatment interruption arm or continuous ART arm. At least 5 million viable PBMCs were required per cryopreserved sample. Sorting from thawed PBMCs isolated memory CD8+ CD45RO+ CD45RA- T cells.

The sequencing used CD45RO+ CD8+ T cells from PBMCs, pooled from several time points, collected from a donor given antiretroviral therapy, either interrupted or continuous. Subset here: memory CD8+ CD45RO+ CD45RA- T cells. This TCR came from a pool of human donors with HIV. This chain uses TRBV18 with TRBJ2-1; 11 positions agree with TRBD2. The CDR3 bases are TGTGCCAGCTCACCCTCCCGGACTAGCGGGAATGAGCAGTTCTTC. It translates to CASSPSRTSGNEQFF.